This TCR beta chain appears in the sequencing data of a study of T cell changes during pregnancy in multiple sclerosis (dated by TCRdb to about 2019). General notes on the study: Changes in the T cell repertoire over the course of pregnancy were examined in this study in women with multiple sclerosis.

Libraries came from the immunoSEQ multiplex PCR assay. TCRdb took this table from immuneACCESS and kept in-frame rearrangements with V and J called. Such tables lack part of the clones; where checked against another copy, unresolved V genes explain under half of the gap, and the rest is unexplained. The sample table contains under 15,000 clones; only one count was recorded for 86% of them. Over 12% of the sample is in the top ten clones. CDR1 and CDR2, looked up from the germline V gene (reference sequence), are SEHNR and FQNEAQ. The CDR3 spans 14 residues, from the cysteine through the phenylalanine. Only CDR3 DNA is held: 42 bases, read in frame from base 1. V is clipped by 5 bases and J by 9 bases, and the sequence between their germline boundaries is 17 bases long. On this clone: This clone's antigen is unknown. Base qualities are not at hand, and no much larger clone is one base apart.

Here the chain combines TRBV7-9 and TRBJ2-1; tentative D gene TRBD2, with 5 bases matching. The sample was CD8+ T cells from peripheral blood mononuclear cells, taken in the second trimester of pregnancy. The receptor comes from a female donor in good health, enrolled as a control in a pregnancy study. The CDR3 region reads CASSQTGKMGEQFF. The nucleotide sequence reads TGTGCCAGCAGCCAAACCGGGAAGATGGGTGAGCAGTTCTTC.